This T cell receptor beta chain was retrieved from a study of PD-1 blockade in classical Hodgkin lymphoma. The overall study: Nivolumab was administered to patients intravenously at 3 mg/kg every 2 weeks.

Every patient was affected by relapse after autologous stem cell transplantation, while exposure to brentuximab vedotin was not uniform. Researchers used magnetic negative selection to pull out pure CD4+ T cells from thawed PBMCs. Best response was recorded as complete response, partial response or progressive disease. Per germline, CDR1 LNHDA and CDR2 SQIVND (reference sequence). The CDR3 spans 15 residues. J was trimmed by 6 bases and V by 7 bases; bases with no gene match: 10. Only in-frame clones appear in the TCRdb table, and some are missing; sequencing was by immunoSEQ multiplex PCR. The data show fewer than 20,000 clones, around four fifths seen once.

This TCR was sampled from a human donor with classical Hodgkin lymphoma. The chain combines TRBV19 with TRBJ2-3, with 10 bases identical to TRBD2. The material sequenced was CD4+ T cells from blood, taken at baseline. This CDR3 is CASNGIAGGEDTQYF. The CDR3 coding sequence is TGTGCCAGTAACGGGATAGCGGGAGGCGAGGATACGCAGTATTTT.